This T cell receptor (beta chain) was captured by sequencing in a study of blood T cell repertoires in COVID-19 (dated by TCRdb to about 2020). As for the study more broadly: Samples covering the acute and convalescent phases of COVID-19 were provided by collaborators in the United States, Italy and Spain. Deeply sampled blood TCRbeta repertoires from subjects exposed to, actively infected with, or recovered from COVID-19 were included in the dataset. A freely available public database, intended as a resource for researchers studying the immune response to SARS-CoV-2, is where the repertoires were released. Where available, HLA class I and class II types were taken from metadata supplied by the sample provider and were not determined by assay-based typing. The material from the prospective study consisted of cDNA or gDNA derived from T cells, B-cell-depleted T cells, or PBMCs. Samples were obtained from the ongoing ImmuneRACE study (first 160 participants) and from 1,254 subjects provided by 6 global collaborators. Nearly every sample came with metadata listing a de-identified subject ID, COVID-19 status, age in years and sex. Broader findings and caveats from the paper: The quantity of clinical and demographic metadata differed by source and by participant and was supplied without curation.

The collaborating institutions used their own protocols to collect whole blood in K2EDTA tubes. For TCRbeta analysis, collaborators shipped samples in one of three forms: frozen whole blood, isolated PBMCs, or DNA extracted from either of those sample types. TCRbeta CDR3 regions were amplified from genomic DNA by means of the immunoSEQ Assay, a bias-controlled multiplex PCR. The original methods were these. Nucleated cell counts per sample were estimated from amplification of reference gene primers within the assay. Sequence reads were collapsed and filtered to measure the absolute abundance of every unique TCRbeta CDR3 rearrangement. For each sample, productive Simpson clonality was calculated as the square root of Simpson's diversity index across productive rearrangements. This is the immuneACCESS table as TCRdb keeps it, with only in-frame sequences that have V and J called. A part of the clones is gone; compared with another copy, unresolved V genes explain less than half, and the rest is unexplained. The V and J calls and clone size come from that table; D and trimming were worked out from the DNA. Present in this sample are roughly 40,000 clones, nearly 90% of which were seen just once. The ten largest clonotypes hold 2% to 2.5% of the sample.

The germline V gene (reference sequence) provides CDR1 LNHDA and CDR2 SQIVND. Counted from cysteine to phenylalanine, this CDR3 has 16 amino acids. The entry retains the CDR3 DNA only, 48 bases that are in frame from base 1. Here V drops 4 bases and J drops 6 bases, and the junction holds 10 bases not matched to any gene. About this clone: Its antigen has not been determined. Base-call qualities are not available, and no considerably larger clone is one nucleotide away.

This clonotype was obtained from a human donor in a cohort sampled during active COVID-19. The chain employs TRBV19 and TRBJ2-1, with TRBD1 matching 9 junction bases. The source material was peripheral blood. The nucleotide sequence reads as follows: TGTGCCAGTAGTAGCCTTGGGACAGGGTCATTCAATGAGCAGTTCTTC. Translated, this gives CASSSLGTGSFNEQFF.